This T cell receptor (beta chain) is from a study of tumor and adjacent non-tumor tissue in lung cancer. Study details: Stage I to III disease affected over nine men and a handful of women aged about 30 to 85.

The template was RNA from unsorted bulk tissue. A modified ARM-PCR protocol with three rounds of nested PCR amplified TCRbeta. In TCRdb, the multiplex PCR reads were re-called with MiXCR into one record per CDR3 protein. The profile shows roughly 81,000 distinct CDR3 sequences, 61% of them singletons. Within the sample, this clonotype is medium-sized (0.01 to 0.1%). Its antigen is unidentified. Regarding the study as a whole: Tumor TCR diversity, when higher, was linked to shorter survival. Compared with tumor, normal lung showed significantly lower TCR diversity.

The sequenced sample consisted of lung tumor tissue. The clonotype originates from a man aged 65 to 79 with non-small cell lung cancer.

CDR3 DNA: TGTGCCAGCAGTTACACCGGATTCGGGGAGCTGTTTTTT. It specifies CASSYTGFGELFF. The chain employs TRBV6-5 and TRBJ2-2; no clear D gene. The V and J ends lost 2 bases and 7 bases respectively, with 8 bases between them. CDR1 is MNHEY and CDR2 is SVGAGI in the germline V gene. There are 13 residues in the CDR3.